These T cell receptor beta chains were read from a single sample in a study of regulatory T cells in long-lasting Graves disease. A single record per CDR3 protein comes from TCRdb applying MiXCR to the multiplex PCR reads. Of roughly 450,000 distinct CDR3 sequences listed, roughly 22% are singletons. The sequencing here drew on peripheral blood mononuclear cells (PBMCs), taken when the disease was refractory, from a patient treated with antithyroid drugs. The source of these receptors is a female donor with Graves disease. The CDR3 runs from the conserved cysteine through the conserved F or W. The D gene is left open where the match is weak. For some rows the clone size is stated as once, few or many, or as a class when expanded; others skip it.

>TRBJ1-3|-|-|TRBV9
TGTGCCAGCAGCACCGCCGGGACTACAATCGACACCATATATTTT
CASSTAGTTIDTIYF
>TRBJ2-6|few|-|TRBV12-5
TGTGCTAGTGGTTTGGACGCGGGTTCTGGGGCCAACGTCCTGACTTTC
CASGLDAGSGANVLTF
>TRBJ1-2|many|-|TRBV25-1
TGTGCCAGCAGTGAATCCCGTAACTATGGCTACACCTTC
CASSESRNYGYTF
>TRBJ1-4|once|-|TRBV6-2/TRBV6-3
TGTGCCAGCAGTCCCCGGATGAGTGATGAAAAACTGTTTTTT
CASSPRMSDEKLFF
>TRBJ2-7|-|-|TRBV27
TGTGCCGCCAGGGGTATAGGGTCCTACGAGCAGTACTTC
CAARGIGSYEQYF
>TRBJ2-7|few|-|TRBV15
TGTGCCACCAGCAGAGGAGACCGTAACTCCTACGAGCAGTACTTC
CATSRGDRNSYEQYF
>TRBJ1-1|many|TRBD1|TRBV29-1
TGCAGCGTTGCAGGGGGGAACACTGAAGCTTTCTTT
CSVAGGNTEAFF
>TRBJ2-5|-|-|TRBV4-2
TGTGCCAGCAGCCAAGAGATGGGGGTCCAAGAGACCCAGTACTTC
CASSQEMGVQETQYF
>TRBJ1-2|few|-|TRBV6-2/TRBV6-3
TGTGCCAGCAGTTACAAGGGGCGCGGGTACGGCTACACCTTC
CASSYKGRGYGYTF
>TRBJ2-7|many|TRBD2|TRBV7-8
TGTGCCAGCAGCTTAGCCCGGGAGGTCTCGTACTTC
CASSLAREVSYF
>TRBJ1-1|-|-|TRBV28
TGTGCCAGCACCGAAAGGACTGAAGCTTTCTTT
CASTERTEAFF
>TRBJ2-5|-|-|TRBV29-1
TGCAGCGTTGATATGGGGGGAGAGACCCAGTACTTC
CSVDMGGETQYF
>TRBJ2-7|few|-|TRBV27
TGTGCCAGCAGTTTGGTCAGGGCAGGCTACGAGCAGTACTTC
CASSLVRAGYEQYF
>TRBJ1-1|many|TRBD1|TRBV12-3/TRBV12-4
TGTGCCAGCAGTCCTGACAGGGGGCAAACGAACACTGAAGCTTTCTTT
CASSPDRGQTNTEAFF
>TRBJ1-1|many|-|TRBV6-5
TGTGCCAGCAGTTACACAGGGAACACTGAAGCTTTCTTT
CASSYTGNTEAFF
>TRBJ2-7|few|TRBD2|TRBV27
TGTGCCAGCCCGCGCGGGACTACTTGCGAGCAGTACTTC
CASPRGTTCEQYF
>TRBJ1-1|many|-|TRBV7-9
TGTGCCAGCAGCCCTCGAGACAGTGGGACTGAAGCTTTCTTT
CASSPRDSGTEAFF
>TRBJ2-7|-|TRBD2|TRBV2
TGTGCCAGCTCACTAGCCGGGACTAGCAGCTACGAGCAGTACTTC
CASSLAGTSSYEQYF
>TRBJ1-5|many|TRBD1|TRBV6-1
TGTGCCAGCAGCCTCGGACAGGGTGGCAATCAGCCCCAGCATTTT
CASSLGQGGNQPQHF
>TRBJ2-7|many|-|TRBV28
TGTGCCAGCACCAACAGGGTTCCCTACGAGCAGTACTTC
CASTNRVPYEQYF
>TRBJ2-4|-|-|TRBV9
TGTGCCAGCAGCGCCCAGGGTTGGGACATTCAGTACTTC
CASSAQGWDIQYF
>TRBJ2-6|few|-|TRBV30
TGTGCCTGGAGTGTTCGGGTAAAAGGGATCGGGGCCAACGTCCTGACTTTC
CAWSVRVKGIGANVLTF
>TRBJ1-1|-|-|TRBV10-1
TGCGCCGGAACACCAACGATGAACACTGAAGCTTTCTTT
CAGTPTMNTEAFF
>TRBJ2-5|-|TRBD2|TRBV6-1
TGTGCCAGCAGTGGAGGGTTTGCGGGGGGGTTAAAAGAGACCCAGTGCTTC
CASSGGFAGGLKETQCF
>TRBJ1-5|-|-|TRBV10-1
TGCGCCAGCAGTGAGCTATATGGGGGGCCTCAGCCCCAGCATTTT
CASSELYGGPQPQHF
>TRBJ1-6|-|TRBD1|TRBV6-2/TRBV6-3
TGTGCCAGCAGTTACTCCGGGACAGGGGAAGGTTCACCCCTCCACTTT
CASSYSGTGEGSPLHF
>TRBJ2-3|few|-|TRBV28
TGTGCCAGCAGTTTGACAGGAATGATGTATTTT
CASSLTGMMYF
>TRBJ1-1|few|-|TRBV20-1
TGCAGTGCTAGAGTGGCCGGGGGAGGAACTGAAGCTTTCTTT
CSARVAGGGTEAFF
>TRBJ2-3|once|TRBD2|TRBV10-3
TGTGCCATCAGTGATGCTAGCGGGAGGAACACAGATACGCAGTATTTT
CAISDASGRNTDTQYF
>TRBJ2-1|-|-|TRBV7-3
TGTGCCAGCAGCTCCGAGGCGAGTAGCTCCTACAATGAGCAGTTCTTC
CASSSEASSSYNEQFF
>TRBJ2-5|few|TRBD1|TRBV4-1
TGCGCCAGCAGCCACGCTGGACAGGGAAGGCAAGAGACCCAGTACTTC
CASSHAGQGRQETQYF
>TRBJ2-5|-|TRBD2|TRBV5-1
TGCGCCAGCAATCCAGCGGGAGACCTAGAGACCCAGTACTTC
CASNPAGDLETQYF
>TRBJ1-2|-|-|TRBV4-1
TGCGCCAGCAGCCAAGTGGGGGGGATAGATGGCTACACCTTC
CASSQVGGIDGYTF
>TRBJ2-2|-|-|TRBV18
TGTGCCAGCTCACCACGAGGGGTGGAGCTGTTTTTT
CASSPRGVELFF
>TRBJ1-5|many|-|TRBV11-2
TGTGCCAGCAGCTTAATACAGGACCAGCCCCAGCATTTT
CASSLIQDQPQHF
>TRBJ2-2|-|-|TRBV29-1
TGCAGCGTTGTATCCGGCCGGCAAAGTACCGGGGAGCTGTTTTTT
CSVVSGRQSTGELFF
>TRBJ2-5|-|-|TRBV7-2
TGTGCCAGCAGCTTAAGTCGGGGCCGTTCTCAAGAGACCCAGTACTTC
CASSLSRGRSQETQYF
>TRBJ2-7|many|-|TRBV10-3
TGTGCCATCAGTGCAGTGGACGGCTACGAGCAGTACTTC
CAISAVDGYEQYF
>TRBJ1-2|many|-|TRBV28
TGTGCCAGCAGTCCAGGGTCCCAGGGATCCCCCTATGGCTACACCTTC
CASSPGSQGSPYGYTF
>TRBJ2-1|many|-|TRBV7-9
TGTGCCAGCAGCCTCCGACTTGGTGATGAGCAGTTCTTC
CASSLRLGDEQFF
>TRBJ2-7|few|-|TRBV14
TGTGCCAGCAGCCAAAAATACGAGCAGTACTTC
CASSQKYEQYF
>TRBJ2-3|-|-|TRBV20-1
TGCAGTGCTAGAGATGAGGGGTCCGATACGCAGTATTTT
CSARDEGSDTQYF
>TRBJ1-6|many|TRBD1|TRBV12-3/TRBV12-4
TGTGCCAGCAGTCCACGGACAGGGGGCTACGATAATTCACCCCTCCACTTT
CASSPRTGGYDNSPLHF
>TRBJ1-5|many|-|TRBV2
TGTGCCAGCAGCATAACAGGAGACAATCAGCCCCAGCATTTT
CASSITGDNQPQHF
>TRBJ1-2|few|-|TRBV29-1
TGCAGCGTTGCGGGGGTGGGGGACTATGGCTACACCTTC
CSVAGVGDYGYTF
>TRBJ2-5|many|-|TRBV5-5
TGTGCCAGCAGCGTGGGGTACCAAGAGACCCAGTACTTC
CASSVGYQETQYF
>TRBJ2-7|-|TRBD2|TRBV27
TGTGCCAGCTCGGTCAGGGCGACTAGCGGCTCCACCTCCTACGAGCAGTACTTC
CASSVRATSGSTSYEQYF
>TRBJ1-1|-|-|TRBV19
TGTGCCAGTAGTCCTGGGCTGGTGAACACTGAAGCTTTCTTT
CASSPGLVNTEAFF
>TRBJ2-7|few|-|TRBV27
TGTGCCAGCAGTTTATATTCAGGGTACTACGAGCAGTACTTC
CASSLYSGYYEQYF
>TRBJ2-5|many|TRBD2|TRBV7-2
TGTGCCAGCGGCACCGGGACTAGCGTACAAGAGACCCAGTACTTC
CASGTGTSVQETQYF
>TRBJ2-2|few|TRBD1|TRBV6-1
TGTGCCAGCAGGCCCCACAGGGGCGCGAACACCGGGGAGCTGTTTTTT
CASRPHRGANTGELFF
>TRBJ1-1|many|TRBD1|TRBV28
TGTGCCAGCAGTCCAACAGGGGGGAGCACTGAAGCTTTCTTT
CASSPTGGSTEAFF